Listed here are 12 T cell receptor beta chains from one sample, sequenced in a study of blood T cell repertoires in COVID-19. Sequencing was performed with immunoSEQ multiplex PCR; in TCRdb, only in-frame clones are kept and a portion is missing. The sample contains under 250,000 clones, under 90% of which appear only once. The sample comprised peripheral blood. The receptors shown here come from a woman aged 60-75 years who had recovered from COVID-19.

CDR3 in DNA: TGTGCCAGCAGCCCCCGGGGGGGCCTTATCCATGAGCAGTTCTTC. It yields the protein CASSPRGGLIHEQFF. This chain joins TRBV7-9 and TRBJ2-1; TRBD2 matches at 8 bases. The V gene end was trimmed by 5 bases and the J gene end by 8 bases; junction bases not matched to a gene: 11. This CDR3 contains 15 residues. In germline, CDR1 is SEHNR, CDR2 FQNEAQ (reference sequence).

CDR3 residues: CASRTTSGAQRLKETQYF. Here the CDR3 DNA reads TGTGCCAGTAGGACCACTAGCGGGGCCCAAAGACTTAAAGAGACCCAGTACTTC. V is TRBV19 and J is TRBJ2-5, with TRBD2 matching over 10 bases. With 6 bases clipped from V and 3 bases from J, the junction kept 16 bases outside the gene matches. Germline V gene sequence: CDR1 LNHDA, CDR2 SQIVND (reference sequence). This CDR3 has 18 amino acids.

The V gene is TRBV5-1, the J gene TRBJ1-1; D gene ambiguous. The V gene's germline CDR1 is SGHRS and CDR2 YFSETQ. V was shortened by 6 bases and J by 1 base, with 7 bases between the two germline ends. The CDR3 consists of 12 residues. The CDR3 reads CASKEPNTEAFF. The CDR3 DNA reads TGCGCCAGCAAGGAGCCGAACACTGAAGCTTTCTTT. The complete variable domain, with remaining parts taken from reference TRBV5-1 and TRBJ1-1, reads KAGVTQTPRYLIKTRGQQVTLSCSPISGHRSVSWYQQTPGQGLQFLFEYFSETQRNKGNFPGRFSGRQFSNSRSEMNVSTLELGDSALYLCASKEPNTEAFFGQGTRLTVV.

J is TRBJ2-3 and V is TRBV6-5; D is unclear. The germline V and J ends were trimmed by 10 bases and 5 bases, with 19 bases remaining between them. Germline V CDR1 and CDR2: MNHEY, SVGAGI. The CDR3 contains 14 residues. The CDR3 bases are TGTGCCACCTTAAGCCGACCCGGCGGAGATACGCAGTATTTT. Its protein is CATLSRPGGDTQYF.

CDR3 nucleotides: TGTGCCAGCAATACATATGGTACGAAAGAGACCCAGTACTTC. This sequence encodes CASNTYGTKETQYF. V gene TRBV2 combines with J gene TRBJ2-5, with unresolved D. The CDR3 spans 14 residues. CDR1 and CDR2 from the germline V gene are SNHLY and FYNNEI. V was clipped by 7 bases and J by 3 bases, with 15 bases between them.

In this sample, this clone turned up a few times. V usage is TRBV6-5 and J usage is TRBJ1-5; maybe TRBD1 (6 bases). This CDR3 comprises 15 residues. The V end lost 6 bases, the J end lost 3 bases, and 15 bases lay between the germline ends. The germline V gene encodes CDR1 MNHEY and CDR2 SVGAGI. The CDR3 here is CASRGRGVSNQPQHF. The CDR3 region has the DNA TGTGCCAGCAGGGGGAGGGGGGTGTCCAATCAGCCCCAGCATTTT.

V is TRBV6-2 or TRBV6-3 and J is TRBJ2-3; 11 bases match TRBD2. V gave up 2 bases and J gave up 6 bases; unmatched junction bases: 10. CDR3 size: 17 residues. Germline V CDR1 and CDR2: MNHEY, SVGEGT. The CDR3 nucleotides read TGTGCCAGCAGTTACCTTAGCGGGAGGGCGGTTACGGATACGCAGTATTTT. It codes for CASSYLSGRAVTDTQYF.

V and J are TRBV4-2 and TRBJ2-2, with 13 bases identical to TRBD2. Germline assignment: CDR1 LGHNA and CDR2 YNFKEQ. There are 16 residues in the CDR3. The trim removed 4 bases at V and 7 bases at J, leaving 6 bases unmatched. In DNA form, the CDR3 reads TGTGCCAGCAGCCTCGGGACTAGCGGGGATCTCGGGGAGCTGTTTTTT. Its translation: CASSLGTSGDLGELFF.

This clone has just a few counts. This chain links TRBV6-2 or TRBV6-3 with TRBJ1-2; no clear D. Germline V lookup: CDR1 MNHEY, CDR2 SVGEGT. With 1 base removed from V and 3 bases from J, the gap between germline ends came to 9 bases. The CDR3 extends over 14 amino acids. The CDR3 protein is CASSYLTADYGYTF. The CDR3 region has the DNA TGTGCCAGCAGTTACTTAACAGCGGACTATGGCTACACCTTC.

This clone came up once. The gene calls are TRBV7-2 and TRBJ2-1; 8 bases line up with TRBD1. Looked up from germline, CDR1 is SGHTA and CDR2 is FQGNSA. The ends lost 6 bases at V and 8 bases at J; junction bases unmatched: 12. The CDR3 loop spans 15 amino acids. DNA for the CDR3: TGTGCCAGCAGTCCGGACAGGGCCCTTACACATGAGCAGTTCTTC. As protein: CASSPDRALTHEQFF. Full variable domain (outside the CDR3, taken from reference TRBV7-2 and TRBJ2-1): GAGVSQSPSNKVTEKGKDVELRCDPISGHTALYWYRQSLGQGLEFLIYFQGNSAPDKSGLPSDRFSAERTGGSVSTLTIQRTQQEDSAVYLCASSPDRALTHEQFFGPGTRLTVL.

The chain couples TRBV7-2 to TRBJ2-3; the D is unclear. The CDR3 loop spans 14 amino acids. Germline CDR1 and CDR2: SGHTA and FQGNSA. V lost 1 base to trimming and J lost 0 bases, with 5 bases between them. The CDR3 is CASSLVRSTDTQYF. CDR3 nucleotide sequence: TGTGCCAGCAGCTTAGTCAGGAGCACAGATACGCAGTATTTT.

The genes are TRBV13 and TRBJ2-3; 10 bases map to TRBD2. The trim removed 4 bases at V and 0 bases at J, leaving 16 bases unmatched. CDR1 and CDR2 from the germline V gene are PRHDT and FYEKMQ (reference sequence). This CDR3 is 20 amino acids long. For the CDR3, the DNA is TGTGCCAGCAGCTCAACTGTGGGTAGCGGGGGGACCTATAGCACAGATACGCAGTATTTT. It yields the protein CASSSTVGSGGTYSTDTQYF.